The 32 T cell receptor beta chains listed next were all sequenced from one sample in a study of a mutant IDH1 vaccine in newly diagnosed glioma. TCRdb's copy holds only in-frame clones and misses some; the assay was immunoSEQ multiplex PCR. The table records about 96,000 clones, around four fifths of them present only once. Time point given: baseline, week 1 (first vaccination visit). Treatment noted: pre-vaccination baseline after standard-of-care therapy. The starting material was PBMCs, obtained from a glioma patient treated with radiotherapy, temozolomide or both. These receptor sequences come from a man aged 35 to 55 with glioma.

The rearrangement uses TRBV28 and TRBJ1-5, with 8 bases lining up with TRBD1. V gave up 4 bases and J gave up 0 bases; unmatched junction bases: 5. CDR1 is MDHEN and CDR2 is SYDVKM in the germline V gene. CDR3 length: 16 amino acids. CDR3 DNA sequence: TGTGCCAGCAGTTCTCAGGGGGCTTTTAGCAATCAGCCCCAGCATTTT. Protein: CASSSQGAFSNQPQHF.

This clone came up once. CDR3: CAISESDAHEQYF. CDR3 sequence (DNA): TGTGCCATCAGTGAGTCGGACGCTCACGAGCAGTACTTC. V and J are TRBV10-3 and TRBJ2-7; unclear D gene. V lost 0 bases and J lost 5, with 8 bases in between. The CDR3 is 13 amino acids. CDR1 and CDR2 (germline): ENHRY, SYGVKD.

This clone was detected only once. CDR3 nucleotides: TGTGCCAGCAGCGCAGAATCGTCCGGGTCTGGAAACACCATATATTTT. Translating it yields CASSAESSGSGNTIYF. The chain joins TRBV9 to TRBJ1-3, with unresolved D. The V end lost 3 bases, the J end lost 1 base, and 14 bases lay between the germline ends. Germline lookup yields CDR1 SGDLS and CDR2 YYNGEE. This CDR3 has 16 amino acids.

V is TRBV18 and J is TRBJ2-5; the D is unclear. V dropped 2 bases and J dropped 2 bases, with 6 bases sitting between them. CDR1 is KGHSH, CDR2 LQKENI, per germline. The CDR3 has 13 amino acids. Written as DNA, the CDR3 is TGTGCCAGCTCACCATTTCTGCAAGAGACCCAGTACTTC. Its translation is CASSPFLQETQYF.

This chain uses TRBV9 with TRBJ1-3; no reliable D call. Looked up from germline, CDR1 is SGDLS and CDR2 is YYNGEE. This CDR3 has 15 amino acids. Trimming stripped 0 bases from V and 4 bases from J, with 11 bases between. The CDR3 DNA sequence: TGTGCCAGCAGCGTAGGAGGCCGGCTAGGAAACACCATATATTTT. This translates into CASSVGGRLGNTIYF.

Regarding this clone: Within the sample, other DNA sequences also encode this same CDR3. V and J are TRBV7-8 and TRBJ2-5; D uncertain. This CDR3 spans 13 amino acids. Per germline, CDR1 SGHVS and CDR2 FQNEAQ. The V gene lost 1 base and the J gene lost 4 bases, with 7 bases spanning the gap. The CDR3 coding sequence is TGTGCCAGCAGCTTAGATAGAGGAGAGACCCAGTACTTC. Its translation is CASSLDRGETQYF.

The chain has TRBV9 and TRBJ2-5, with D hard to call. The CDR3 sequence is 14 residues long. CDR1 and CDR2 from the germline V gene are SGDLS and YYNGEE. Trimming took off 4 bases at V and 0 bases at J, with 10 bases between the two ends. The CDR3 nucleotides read TGTGCCAGCAGCCCTCCCTGGAACCAAGAGACCCAGTACTTC. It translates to CASSPPWNQETQYF.

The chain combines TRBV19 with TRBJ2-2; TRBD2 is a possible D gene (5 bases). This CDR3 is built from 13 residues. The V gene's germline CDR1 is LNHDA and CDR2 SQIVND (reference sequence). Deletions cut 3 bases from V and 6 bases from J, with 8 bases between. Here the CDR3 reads CASSIDSAGELFF. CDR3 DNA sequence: TGTGCCAGTAGTATTGATAGCGCCGGGGAGCTGTTTTTT.

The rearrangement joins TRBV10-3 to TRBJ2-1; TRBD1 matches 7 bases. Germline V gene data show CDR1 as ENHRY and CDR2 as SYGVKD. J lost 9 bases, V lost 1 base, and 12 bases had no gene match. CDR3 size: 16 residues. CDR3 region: CAISEYRDRVRSEQFF. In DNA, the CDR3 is TGTGCCATCAGTGAGTACCGGGACAGAGTTCGTTCTGAGCAGTTCTTC.

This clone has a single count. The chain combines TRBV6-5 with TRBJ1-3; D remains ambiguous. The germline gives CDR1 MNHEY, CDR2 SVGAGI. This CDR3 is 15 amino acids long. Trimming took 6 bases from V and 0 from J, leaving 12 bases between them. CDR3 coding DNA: TGTGCCAGCAGCCCGAGATGGAGCTCTGGAAACACCATATATTTT. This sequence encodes CASSPRWSSGNTIYF.

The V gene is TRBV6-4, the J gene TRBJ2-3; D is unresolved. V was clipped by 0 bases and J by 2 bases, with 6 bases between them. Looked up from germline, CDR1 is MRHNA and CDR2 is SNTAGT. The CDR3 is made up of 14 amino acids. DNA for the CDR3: TGTGCCAGCAGTGACTCAGGCAACACAGATACGCAGTATTTT. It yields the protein CASSDSGNTDTQYF.

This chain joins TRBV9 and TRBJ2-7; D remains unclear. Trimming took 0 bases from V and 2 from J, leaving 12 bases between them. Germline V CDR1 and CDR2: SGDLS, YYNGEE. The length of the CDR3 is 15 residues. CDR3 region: CASSVGADSTYEQYF. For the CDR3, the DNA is TGTGCCAGCAGCGTAGGGGCCGACTCCACCTACGAGCAGTACTTC.

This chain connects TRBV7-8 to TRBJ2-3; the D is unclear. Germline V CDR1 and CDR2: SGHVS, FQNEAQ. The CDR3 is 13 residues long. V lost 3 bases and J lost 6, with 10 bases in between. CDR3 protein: CASSFIEADTQYF. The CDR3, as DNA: TGTGCCAGCAGCTTCATTGAGGCGGATACGCAGTATTTT.

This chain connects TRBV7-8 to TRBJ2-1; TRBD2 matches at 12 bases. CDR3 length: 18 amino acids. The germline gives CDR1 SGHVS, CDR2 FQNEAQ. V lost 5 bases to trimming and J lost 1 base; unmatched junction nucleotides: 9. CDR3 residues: CASSLRTSGDLSYNEQFF. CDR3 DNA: TGTGCCAGCAGCCTCCGGACTAGCGGGGACCTGTCCTACAATGAGCAGTTCTTC.

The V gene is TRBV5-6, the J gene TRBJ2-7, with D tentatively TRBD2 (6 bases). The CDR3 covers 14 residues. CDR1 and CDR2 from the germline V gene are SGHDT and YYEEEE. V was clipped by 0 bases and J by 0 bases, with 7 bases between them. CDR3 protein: CASSLVGGSYEQYF. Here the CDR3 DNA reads TGTGCCAGCAGCTTGGTCGGGGGCTCCTACGAGCAGTACTTC.

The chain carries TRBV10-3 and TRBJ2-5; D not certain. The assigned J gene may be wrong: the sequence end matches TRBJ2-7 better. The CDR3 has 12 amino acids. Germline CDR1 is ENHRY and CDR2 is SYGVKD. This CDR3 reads CATRGSSYEQYF. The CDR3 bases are TGTGCCACTAGAGGCAGCTCCTACGAGCAGTACTTC.

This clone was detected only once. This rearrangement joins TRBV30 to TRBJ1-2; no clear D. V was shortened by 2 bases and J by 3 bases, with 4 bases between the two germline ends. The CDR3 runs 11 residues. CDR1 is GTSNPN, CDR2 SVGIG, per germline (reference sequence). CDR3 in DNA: TGTGCCTGGAGTTTCCACTATGGCTACACCTTC. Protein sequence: CAWSFHYGYTF.

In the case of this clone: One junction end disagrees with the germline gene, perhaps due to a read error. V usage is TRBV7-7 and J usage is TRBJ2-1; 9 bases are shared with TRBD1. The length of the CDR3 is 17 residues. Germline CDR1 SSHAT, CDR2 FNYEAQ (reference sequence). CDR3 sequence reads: CASSLDGDRVAYNEQFF. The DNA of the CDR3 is TGTGCTAGCAGTTTAGACGGGGACAGGGTCGCCTACAATGAGCAGTTCTTC.

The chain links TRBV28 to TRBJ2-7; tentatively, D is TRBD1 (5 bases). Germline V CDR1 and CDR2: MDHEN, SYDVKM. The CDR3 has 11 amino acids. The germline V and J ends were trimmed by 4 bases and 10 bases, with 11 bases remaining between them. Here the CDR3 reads CASSSQGHQYF. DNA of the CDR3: TGTGCCAGCAGTTCCCAGGGTCATCAGTACTTC.

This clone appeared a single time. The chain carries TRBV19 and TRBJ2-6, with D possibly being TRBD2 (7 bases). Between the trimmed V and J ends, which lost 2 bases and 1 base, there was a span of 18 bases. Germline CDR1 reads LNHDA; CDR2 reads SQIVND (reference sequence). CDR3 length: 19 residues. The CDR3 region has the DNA TGTGCCAGTAGTATAATGGGGGGGCGCCTGGAGTCTGGGGCCAACGTCCTGACTTTC. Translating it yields CASSIMGGRLESGANVLTF.

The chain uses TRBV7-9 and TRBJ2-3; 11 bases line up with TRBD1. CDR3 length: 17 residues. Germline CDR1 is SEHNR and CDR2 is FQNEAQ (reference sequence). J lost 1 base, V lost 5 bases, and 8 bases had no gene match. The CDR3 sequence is CASSPTPGQGGTDTQYF. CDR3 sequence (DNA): TGTGCCAGCAGCCCTACACCGGGACAGGGGGGCACAGATACGCAGTATTTT.

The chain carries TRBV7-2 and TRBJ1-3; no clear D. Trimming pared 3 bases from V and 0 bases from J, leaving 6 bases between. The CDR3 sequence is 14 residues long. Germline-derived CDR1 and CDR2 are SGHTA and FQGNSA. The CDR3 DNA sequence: TGTGCCAGCAGCTTTGGGTACTCTGGAAACACCATATATTTT. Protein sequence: CASSFGYSGNTIYF.

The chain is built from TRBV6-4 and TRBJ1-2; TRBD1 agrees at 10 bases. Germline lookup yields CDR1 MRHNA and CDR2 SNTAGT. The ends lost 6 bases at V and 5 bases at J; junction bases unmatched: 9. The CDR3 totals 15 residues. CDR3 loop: CASSGGGQGIYGYTF. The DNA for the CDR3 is TGTGCCAGCAGCGGAGGGGGACAGGGGATATATGGCTACACCTTC.

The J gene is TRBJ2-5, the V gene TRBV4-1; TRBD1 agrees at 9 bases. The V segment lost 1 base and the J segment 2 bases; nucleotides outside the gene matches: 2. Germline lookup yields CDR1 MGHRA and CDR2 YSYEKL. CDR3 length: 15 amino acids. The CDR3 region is CASSQGDRDQETQYF. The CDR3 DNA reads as TGCGCCAGCAGCCAAGGGGACAGGGATCAAGAGACCCAGTACTTC.

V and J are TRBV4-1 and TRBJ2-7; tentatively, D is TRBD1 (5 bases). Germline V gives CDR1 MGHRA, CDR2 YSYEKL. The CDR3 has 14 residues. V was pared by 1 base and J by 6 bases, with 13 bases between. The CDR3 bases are TGCGCCAGCAGCCAAGGCTCAGGGTCGGGCGAGCAGTACTTC. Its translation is CASSQGSGSGEQYF.

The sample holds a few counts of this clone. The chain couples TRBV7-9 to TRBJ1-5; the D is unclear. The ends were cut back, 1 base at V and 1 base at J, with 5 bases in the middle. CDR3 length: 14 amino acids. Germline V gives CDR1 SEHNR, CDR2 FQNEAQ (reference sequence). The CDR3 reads CASSLEASNQPQHF. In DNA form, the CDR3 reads TGTGCCAGCAGCTTAGAAGCCAGCAATCAGCCCCAGCATTTT.

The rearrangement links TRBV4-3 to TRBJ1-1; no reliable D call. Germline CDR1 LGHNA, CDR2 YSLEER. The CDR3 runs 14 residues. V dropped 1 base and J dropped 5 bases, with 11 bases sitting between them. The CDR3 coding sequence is TGCGCCAGCAGCCAAGGGGAAGGGATAACTGAAGCTTTCTTT. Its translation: CASSQGEGITEAFF.

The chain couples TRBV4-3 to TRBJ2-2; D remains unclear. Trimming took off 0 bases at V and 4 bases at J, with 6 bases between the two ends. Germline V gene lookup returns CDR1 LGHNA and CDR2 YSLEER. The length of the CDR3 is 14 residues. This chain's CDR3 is CASSQEAATGELFF. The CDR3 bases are TGCGCCAGCAGCCAAGAGGCAGCCACCGGGGAGCTGTTTTTT.

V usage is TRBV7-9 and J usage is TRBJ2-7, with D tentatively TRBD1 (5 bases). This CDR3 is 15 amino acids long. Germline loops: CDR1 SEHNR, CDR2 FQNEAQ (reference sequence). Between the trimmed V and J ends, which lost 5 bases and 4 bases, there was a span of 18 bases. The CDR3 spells CASSLPGAGQYEQYF. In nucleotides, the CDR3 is TGTGCCAGCAGCCTTCCTGGGGCAGGGCAGTACGAGCAGTACTTC.

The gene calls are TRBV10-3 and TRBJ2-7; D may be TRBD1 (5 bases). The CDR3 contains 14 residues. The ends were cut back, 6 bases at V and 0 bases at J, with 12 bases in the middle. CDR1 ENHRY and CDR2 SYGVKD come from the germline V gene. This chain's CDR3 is CAIRVTASSYEQYF. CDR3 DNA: TGTGCCATCAGAGTGACAGCTAGCTCCTACGAGCAGTACTTC.

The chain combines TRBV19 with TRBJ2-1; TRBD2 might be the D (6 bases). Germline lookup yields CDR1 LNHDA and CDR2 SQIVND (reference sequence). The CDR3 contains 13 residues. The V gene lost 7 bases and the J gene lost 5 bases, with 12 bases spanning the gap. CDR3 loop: CASNRGWDNEQFF. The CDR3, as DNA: TGTGCCAGTAACCGGGGGTGGGACAATGAGCAGTTCTTC.

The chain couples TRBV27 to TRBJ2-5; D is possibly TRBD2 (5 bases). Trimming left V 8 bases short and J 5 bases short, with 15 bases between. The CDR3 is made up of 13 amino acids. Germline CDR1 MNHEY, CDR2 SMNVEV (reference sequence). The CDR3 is CASPAAGGETQYF. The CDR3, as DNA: TGTGCCAGCCCGGCGGCGGGTGGGGAGACCCAGTACTTC.